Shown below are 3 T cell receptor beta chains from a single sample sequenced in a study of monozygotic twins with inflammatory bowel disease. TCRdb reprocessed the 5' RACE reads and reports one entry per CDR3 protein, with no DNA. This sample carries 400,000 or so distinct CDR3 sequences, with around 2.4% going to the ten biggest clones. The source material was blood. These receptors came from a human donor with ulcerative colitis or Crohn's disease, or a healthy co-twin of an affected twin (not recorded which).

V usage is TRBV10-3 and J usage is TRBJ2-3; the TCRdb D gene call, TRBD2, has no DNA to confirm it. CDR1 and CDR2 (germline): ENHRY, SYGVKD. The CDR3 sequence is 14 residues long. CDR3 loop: CAISLGREGDTQYF.

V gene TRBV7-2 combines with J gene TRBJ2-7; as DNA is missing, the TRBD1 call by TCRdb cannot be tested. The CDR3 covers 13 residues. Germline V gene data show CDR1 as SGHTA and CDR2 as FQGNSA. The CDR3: CASSRPGSYEQYF.

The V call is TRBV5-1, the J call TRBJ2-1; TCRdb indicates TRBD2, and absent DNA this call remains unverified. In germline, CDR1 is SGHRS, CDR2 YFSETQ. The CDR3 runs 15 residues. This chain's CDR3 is CASSRTSPARDEQFF.